This T cell receptor beta chain was found in a study of PD-1 blockade in classical Hodgkin lymphoma. CDR1 and CDR2 from the germline V gene are MNHEY and SVGAGI. There are 13 residues in the CDR3. V lost 5 bases and J 6 bases, leaving 11 bases between the germline ends. Overall study results and limits: Why repertoires differed is undefined; disease activity or prior therapy possibly contributed.

Sequencing used immunoSEQ multiplex PCR; TCRdb keeps in-frame clones, though not all of them. Among roughly 7,000 clones listed, around 78% were seen once. Details on this clone: Its cognate antigen is unknown.

Time point denoted: newly diagnosed, previously untreated cHL patient sample. Researchers used newly diagnosed, untreated classical Hodgkin lymphoma PBMCs for comparison. The sample was peripheral blood mononuclear cells (PBMCs). The chain couples TRBV6-5 to TRBJ2-1; D gene ambiguous. The origin of this receptor is a human donor with classical Hodgkin lymphoma. CDR3 coding DNA: TGTGCCAGCAGTGTGCAGGAGCTCAATGAGCAGTTCTTC. It codes for CASSVQELNEQFF.